This T cell receptor (beta chain) originates from a study of beta chain features in type 1 diabetes. Notes on the study in general: A potential PCR bias toward shorter templates would be equal in patient and control samples. Type 1 diabetes patients showed a moderate but significant shortening of TCRB CDR3s in all four CD4+ subsets.

Of the isolated RNA, all was reverse transcribed, and so the sequenced material was expressed TCRB transcripts. Sequencing used immunoSEQ multiplex PCR; TCRdb keeps in-frame clones, though not all of them. Of 600,000 to 700,000 clones listed, around 12% are singletons. This clone has just a few counts. The antigen is undetermined. Via CD45RO/CCR7/CD25/CD127/CD95/CD27, cells of the CD4+ naive, central memory, regulatory and stem cell-like memory subsets were sorted. Purities over 98% were achieved in all sorted populations. V was cut by 2 bases and J by 6 bases, with 7 bases left in between. The CDR3 consists of 12 residues. CDR1 and CDR2 (germline): ENHRY, SYGVKD.

The V and J genes are TRBV10-3 and TRBJ2-5; D uncertain. The source is a young man with type 1 diabetes. The specimen sequenced was naive CD4+ T cells from blood. CDR3 nucleotides: TGTGCCATCAGTGAGCCCCCACAGACCCAGTACTTC. It specifies CAISEPPQTQYF.